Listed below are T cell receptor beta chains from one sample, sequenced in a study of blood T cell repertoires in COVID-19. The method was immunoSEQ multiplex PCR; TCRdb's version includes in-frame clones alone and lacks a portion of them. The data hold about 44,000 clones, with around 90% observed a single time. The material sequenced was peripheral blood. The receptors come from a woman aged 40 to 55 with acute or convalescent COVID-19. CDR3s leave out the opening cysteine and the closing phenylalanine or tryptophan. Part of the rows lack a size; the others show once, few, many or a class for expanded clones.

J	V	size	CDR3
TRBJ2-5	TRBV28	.	ASSLSTGGAETQY
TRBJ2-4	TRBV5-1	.	ASSFTISGTSGTLAKNIQY
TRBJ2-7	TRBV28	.	ASSLPYRGGYEQY
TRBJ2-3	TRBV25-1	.	ASSEWRAGGADTQY
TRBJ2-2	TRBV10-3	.	AISDSGGQANTGELF
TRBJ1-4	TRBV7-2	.	ASSLLGGEIQRKLF
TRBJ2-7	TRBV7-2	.	ASSQNPAGQGSYEQY
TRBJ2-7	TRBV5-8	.	ASSLAVTGVSYEQY
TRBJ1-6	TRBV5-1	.	ASSPLPQSSYNSPLH
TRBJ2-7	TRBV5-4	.	ASSSELGSYEQY
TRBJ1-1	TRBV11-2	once	ASSSTGMNTEAF
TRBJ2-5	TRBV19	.	ASSSAGTGGLETQY
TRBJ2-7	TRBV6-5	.	ASTLDRGRSEQY
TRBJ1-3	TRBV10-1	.	ASSGGYGNTIY
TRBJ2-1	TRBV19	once	ASSTSAGGGSEQF
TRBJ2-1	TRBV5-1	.	ASSLVTQEGRF
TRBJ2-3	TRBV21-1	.	ASSKDRLDNTQY
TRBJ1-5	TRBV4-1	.	ASRPGTGPYSNQPQH
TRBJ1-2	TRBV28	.	ASSLNRGGNYGYT
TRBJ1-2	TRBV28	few	ASKQETGGRDFGYT
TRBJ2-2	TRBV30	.	AWSGTSRYHGELF
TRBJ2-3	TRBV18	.	ASSPPERRGTDTQY
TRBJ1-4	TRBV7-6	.	ASSLDRGAYEKLF
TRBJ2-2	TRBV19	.	ASSRDRNTGELF
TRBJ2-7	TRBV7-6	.	ASSPRRTSAQVNEQY
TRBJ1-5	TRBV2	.	ASRRTGDQPQH
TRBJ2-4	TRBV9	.	ASSVGGGVAKNIQY
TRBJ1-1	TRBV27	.	ASSKGQGMNTEAF
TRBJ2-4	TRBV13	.	ASSSSPGGSGDIQY
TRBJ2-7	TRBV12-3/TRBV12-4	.	ASSLTGDEQY
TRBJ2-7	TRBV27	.	ASSITPQVSYEQY
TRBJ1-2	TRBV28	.	ASSLPGEGYT
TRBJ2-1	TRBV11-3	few	ASSSRQGASYNEQF
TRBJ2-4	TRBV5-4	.	ASSFTGEDIQY
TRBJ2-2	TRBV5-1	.	ASSLAAENTGELF
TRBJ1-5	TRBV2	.	ASSRTGGYQPQH
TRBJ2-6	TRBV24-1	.	ATEGANRAGANVLT
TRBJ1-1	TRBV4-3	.	ASSQEGGALLTEAF
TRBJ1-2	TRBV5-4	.	ASSLAAPAAGGYT
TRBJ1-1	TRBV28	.	ASSPRDLRGTEAF
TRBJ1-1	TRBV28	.	AGLGSLNTEAF
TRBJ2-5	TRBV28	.	ASSPGGPKETQY
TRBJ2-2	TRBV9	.	ASSVDGQGRGELF
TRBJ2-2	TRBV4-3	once	ASSQRLAGEGGELF
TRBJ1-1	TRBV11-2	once	ASSLLTGTNTEAF
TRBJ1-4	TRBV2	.	ASSEAHRGKLF
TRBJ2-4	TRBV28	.	ASSLSQGGGIQY
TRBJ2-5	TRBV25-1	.	ASSEYSQQGVSETQY
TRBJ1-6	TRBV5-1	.	ASSSETGYNSPLH
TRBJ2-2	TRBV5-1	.	ASSLRQGSPGELF
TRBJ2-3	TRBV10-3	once	AISDSGGRWADTQY
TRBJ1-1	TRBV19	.	ASSPRGRGTEAF
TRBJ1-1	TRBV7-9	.	ASSLDRGLEAF
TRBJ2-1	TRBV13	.	ASSLEGGANEQF
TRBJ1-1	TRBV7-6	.	ASSLLVGLNTEAF
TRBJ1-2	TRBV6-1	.	ASSDRANYGYT
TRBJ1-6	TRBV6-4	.	ASSDSVGPNSPLH